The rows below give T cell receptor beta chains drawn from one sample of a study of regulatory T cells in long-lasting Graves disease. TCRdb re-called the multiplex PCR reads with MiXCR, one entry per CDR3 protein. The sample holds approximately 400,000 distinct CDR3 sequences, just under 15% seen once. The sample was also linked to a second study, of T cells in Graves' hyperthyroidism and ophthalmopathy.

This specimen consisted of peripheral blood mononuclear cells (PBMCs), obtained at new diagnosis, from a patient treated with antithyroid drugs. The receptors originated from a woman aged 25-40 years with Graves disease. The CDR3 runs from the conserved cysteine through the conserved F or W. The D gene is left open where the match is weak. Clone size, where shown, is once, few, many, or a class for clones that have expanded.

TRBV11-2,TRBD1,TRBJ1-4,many,TGTGCCAGCAGCCCCGGAGGGACAGGGGATGAAAAACTGTTTTTT,CASSPGGTGDEKLFF
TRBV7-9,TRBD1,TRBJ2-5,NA,TGTGCCAGCAGCGGACAGGGTTTAGAAAAGACCCAGTACTTC,CASSGQGLEKTQYF
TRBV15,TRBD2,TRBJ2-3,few,TGTGCCACCAGCAGAGATACCCTAGCGGGGGCAGATACGCAGTATTTT,CATSRDTLAGADTQYF
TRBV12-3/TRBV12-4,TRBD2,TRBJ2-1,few,TGTGCCAGCATCTCGAGCGGGAGCTCCTACAATGAGCAGTTCTTC,CASISSGSSYNEQFF
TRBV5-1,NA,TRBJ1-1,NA,TGCGCCAGCAGCTTACAGACCCGGTTAGGGGATGAAGCTTTCTTT,CASSLQTRLGDEAFF
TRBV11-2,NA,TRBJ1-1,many,TGTGCCAGCAGCTTAGACGGAACGAGCACTGAAGCTTTCTTT,CASSLDGTSTEAFF
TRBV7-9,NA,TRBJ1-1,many,TGTGCCAGCAGCTTAACGAGACAGGAATTAGTCAAAGCTTTCTTT,CASSLTRQELVKAFF
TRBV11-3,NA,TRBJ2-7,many,TGTGCCAGCAGCTTAACTGTACGGACCCAAGTCTCCTACGAGCAGTACTTC,CASSLTVRTQVSYEQYF
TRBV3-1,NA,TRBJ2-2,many,TGTGCCAGCAGTCACACCGGGGAGCTGTTTTTT,CASSHTGELFF
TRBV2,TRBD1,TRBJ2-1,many,TGTGCCAGCAGTCCTCCGGGACAGGGGAATGAGCAGTTCTTC,CASSPPGQGNEQFF
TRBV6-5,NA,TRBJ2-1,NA,TGTGCCAGCAGTTACACGACTCGGGCTAGGTCCTACAATGAGCAGTTCTTC,CASSYTTRARSYNEQFF
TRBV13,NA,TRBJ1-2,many,TGTGCCAGCAGCTCGGGCCGGATATCGTACGGCTACACCTTC,CASSSGRISYGYTF